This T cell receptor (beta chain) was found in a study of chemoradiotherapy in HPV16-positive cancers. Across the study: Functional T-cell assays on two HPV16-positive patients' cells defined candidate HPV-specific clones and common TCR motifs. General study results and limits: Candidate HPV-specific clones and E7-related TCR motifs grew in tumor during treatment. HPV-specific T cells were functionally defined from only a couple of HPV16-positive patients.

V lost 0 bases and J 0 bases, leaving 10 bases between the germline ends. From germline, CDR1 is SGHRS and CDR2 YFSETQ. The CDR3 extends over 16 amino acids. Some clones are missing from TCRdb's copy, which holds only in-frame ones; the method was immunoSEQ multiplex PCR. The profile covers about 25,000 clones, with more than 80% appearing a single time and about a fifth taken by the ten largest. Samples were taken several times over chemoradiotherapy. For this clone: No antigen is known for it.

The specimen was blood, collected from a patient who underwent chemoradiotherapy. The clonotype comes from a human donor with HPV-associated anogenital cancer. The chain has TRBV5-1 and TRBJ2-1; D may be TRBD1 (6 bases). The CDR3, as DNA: TGCGCCAGCAGCTTGGTTGGGGGCCTCTCCTACAATGAGCAGTTCTTC. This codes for CASSLVGGLSYNEQFF.